This entry concerns a single T cell receptor (beta chain). The antigen is unknown. TCRdb reprocessed the reads via MiXCR and lists one record per CDR3 protein. The table lists about 310,000 distinct CDR3 sequences, 20% to 25% of them singletons, with about an eighth in the top ten. This sample is drawn from a study of T cell repertoires in cytomegalovirus infection. Study-wide background: CMV infection plus the matching HLA type was flagged by public TCR beta signatures. Study-level results: Totalled public TCR beta family frequency picked out people who carried CMV plus the relevant HLA. Predominance within the ex vivo response was attributable to HLA-C-restricted CMV-specific TCR beta clonotypes.

This clonotype was sampled from a human donor in good health (CMV status not recorded). Some clones in this sample may be carry-over from other donors' samples. This specimen consisted of cultured PBMCs, obtained from culture after CMV antigen stimulation.

In nucleotides, the CDR3 is TGTGCCAGCAGCGACCAGGGAGTATGGGAGACCCAGTACTTC. Amino acids: CASSDQGVWETQYF. The rearrangement links TRBV6-5 to TRBJ2-5, with D perhaps matching TRBD1 or TRBD2 (5 bases each). With 6 bases removed from V and 5 bases from J, the gap between germline ends came to 16 bases. Germline CDR1 MNHEY, CDR2 SVGAGI. The CDR3 runs 14 residues.